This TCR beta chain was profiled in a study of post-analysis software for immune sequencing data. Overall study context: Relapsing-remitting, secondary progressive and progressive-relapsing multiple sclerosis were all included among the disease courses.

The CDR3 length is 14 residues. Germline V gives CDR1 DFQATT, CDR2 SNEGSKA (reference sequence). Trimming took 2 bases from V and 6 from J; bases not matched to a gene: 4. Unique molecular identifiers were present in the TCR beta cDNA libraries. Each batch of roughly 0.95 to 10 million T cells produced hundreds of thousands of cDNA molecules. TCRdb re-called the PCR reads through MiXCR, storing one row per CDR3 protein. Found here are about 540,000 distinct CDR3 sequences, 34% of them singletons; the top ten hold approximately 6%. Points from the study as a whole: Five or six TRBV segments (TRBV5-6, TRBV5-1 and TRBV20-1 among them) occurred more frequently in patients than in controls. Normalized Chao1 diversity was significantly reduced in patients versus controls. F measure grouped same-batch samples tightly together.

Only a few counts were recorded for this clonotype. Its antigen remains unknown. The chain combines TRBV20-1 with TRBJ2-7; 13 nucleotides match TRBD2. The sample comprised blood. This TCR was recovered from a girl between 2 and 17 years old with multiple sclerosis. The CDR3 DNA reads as TGCAGTGCTAGACCAGGACTAGCGGGGGCCGAGCAGTACTTC. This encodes CSARPGLAGAEQYF.